These 30 T cell receptor beta chains originate from one sample sequenced in a study of blood T cell repertoires in COVID-19. TCRdb's copy holds only in-frame clones and misses some; the assay was immunoSEQ multiplex PCR. Of approximately 240,000 clones in the sample, approximately 83% were seen once. Specimen: peripheral blood. The receptors were sampled from a woman in her 30s with COVID-19, enrolled during active disease.

This chain links TRBV6-1 with TRBJ1-3; 7 bases line up with TRBD1. Germline V lookup: CDR1 MNHNS, CDR2 SASEGT. CDR3 length equals 17 residues. Trimming removed 2 bases from V and 3 bases from J; junction bases left unmatched: 10. The CDR3 bases are TGTGCCAGCAGTGAAATGAGGGGGCTTAAGGGTGGAAACACCATATATTTT. Encoded protein: CASSEMRGLKGGNTIYF.

This clone was seen a few times. The rearrangement links TRBV4-2 to TRBJ2-1, with 11 positions matching TRBD2. Germline V gene sequence: CDR1 LGHNA, CDR2 YNFKEQ. The CDR3 has 16 residues. The V and J ends lost 1 base and 5 bases, in that order; junction bases with no gene match: 4. The DNA of the CDR3 is TGTGCCAGCAGCCAAGCTAGCGGGAGGCGTAACAATGAGCAGTTCTTC. This sequence encodes CASSQASGRRNNEQFF.

This sequence joins TRBV6-2 or TRBV6-3 and TRBJ2-2; 12 nucleotides agree with TRBD2. Germline loops: CDR1 MNHEY, CDR2 SVGEGT. The CDR3 has 17 amino acids. Trimming at V came to 6 bases and at J to 1 base, leaving 6 bases not matched to a gene. CDR3 coding DNA: TGTGCCAGCAGCCGCGAGGGACTAGCGGGGAACACCGGGGAGCTGTTTTTT. It codes for CASSREGLAGNTGELFF.

This clone was counted only a few times. The chain employs TRBV15 and TRBJ2-7, with TRBD1 matching over 8 bases. The CDR3 is 15 residues long. Losses at the gene ends were 3 bases for V and 4 bases for J; bases not matched to a gene: 8. Germline assignment: CDR1 LNHNV and CDR2 YYDKDF (reference sequence). The CDR3 DNA reads as TGTGCCACCAGCAGGGACCGGGACAGGATTTACGAGCAGTACTTC. This gives the protein CATSRDRDRIYEQYF.

This rearrangement joins TRBV14 to TRBJ2-1; 10 positions agree with TRBD2. The CDR3 has 16 residues. CDR1 SGHDN and CDR2 FVKESK come from the germline V gene. V lost 1 base and J lost 4; bases outside the gene matches: 4. CDR3 nucleotide sequence: TGTGCCAGCAGCCAAGCCCTGACTAGCGGGTACAATGAGCAGTTCTTC. Its protein is CASSQALTSGYNEQFF.

V gene TRBV2 combines with J gene TRBJ2-3; 7 nucleotides align to TRBD2. Germline V lookup: CDR1 SNHLY, CDR2 FYNNEI. V lost 4 bases, J lost 4 bases, and 2 bases stayed unmatched. CDR3 length: 13 amino acids. The CDR3 spells CASSAGGADTQYF. CDR3 DNA sequence: TGTGCCAGCAGTGCTGGGGGGGCAGATACGCAGTATTTT.

The chain is built from TRBV30 and TRBJ1-4; 9 bases agree with TRBD1. The CDR3 spans 16 residues. The junction had 14 bases not matched to a gene; V was cut back by 5 bases and J by 7 bases. Germline V gene data show CDR1 as GTSNPN and CDR2 as SVGIG (reference sequence). The CDR3 region is CAWARTGERIGEKLFF. CDR3 DNA sequence: TGTGCCTGGGCCCGGACAGGGGAGAGGATCGGTGAAAAACTGTTTTTT.

This chain connects TRBV30 to TRBJ2-3; 10 bases align to TRBD2. The J segment lost 3 bases and the V segment lost 2 bases, leaving 5 bases of the junction unmatched. This CDR3 region has 15 residues. Looked up from germline, CDR1 is GTSNPN and CDR2 is SVGIG (reference sequence). CDR3: CAWSLASGSTDTQYF. As DNA, the CDR3 is TGTGCCTGGAGTTTGGCTAGCGGGAGTACAGATACGCAGTATTTT.

The genes are TRBV30 and TRBJ2-7; D remains ambiguous. The CDR3 length is 13 residues. V was clipped by 2 bases and J by 2 bases, with 10 bases between them. Germline-derived CDR1 and CDR2 are GTSNPN and SVGIG (reference sequence). CDR3 region: CAWSSMRTYEQYF. The CDR3 DNA follows: TGTGCCTGGAGTTCTATGCGAACCTACGAGCAGTACTTC.

The chain is built from TRBV5-1 and TRBJ1-1; D is uncertain. The V gene's germline CDR1 is SGHRS and CDR2 YFSETQ. The length of the CDR3 is 13 residues. V lost 0 bases to trimming and J lost 7 bases, with 10 bases between them. The CDR3 reads CASSLDYFSEAFF. CDR3 DNA sequence: TGCGCCAGCAGCTTGGACTACTTTAGTGAAGCTTTCTTT.

The rearrangement uses TRBV11-2 and TRBJ2-7; perhaps TRBD1 as D (6 bases). The CDR3 is 17 amino acids. Germline V gene data show CDR1 as SGHAT and CDR2 as FQNNGV. Trimming shortened V by 5 bases and J by 0 bases, and 20 bases separated the two germline ends. The CDR3 loop is CASSPLLRGKRSYEQYF. The CDR3, as DNA: TGTGCCAGCAGCCCACTCCTCAGGGGTAAGCGCTCCTACGAGCAGTACTTC.

This rearrangement joins TRBV7-2 to TRBJ2-1, with TRBD2 matching over 11 bases. The CDR3 spans 16 residues. Looked up from germline, CDR1 is SGHTA and CDR2 is FQGNSA. V shed 6 bases and J 8 bases; nucleotides not matched to a gene: 12. CDR3 amino acids: CASSRETGTSGHEQFF. The CDR3, as DNA: TGTGCCAGCAGTCGAGAAACCGGGACTAGCGGACATGAGCAGTTCTTC.

The chain links TRBV28 to TRBJ2-1, with TRBD2 matching over 9 bases. The CDR3 runs to 16 residues. The germline V gene encodes CDR1 MDHEN and CDR2 SYDVKM. The V and J ends lost 5 bases and 6 bases, in that order; junction bases with no gene match: 11. The CDR3 DNA is TGTGCCAGCAGTCCCCTAGTAGCGGGAGTGAGCAATGAGCAGTTCTTC. Translation: CASSPLVAGVSNEQFF.

This chain links TRBV7-3 with TRBJ2-2; the D gene is possibly TRBD1 (5 bases). Germline values: CDR1 SGHTA, CDR2 FQGTGA. V lost 1 base to trimming and J lost 5 bases, with 8 bases between them. The CDR3 contains 14 residues. For the CDR3, the DNA is TGTGCCAGCAGCTTAAGGGGCAGGACCGGGGAGCTGTTTTTT. This encodes CASSLRGRTGELFF. Together with reference TRBV7-3 and TRBJ2-2, the CDR3 gives the full variable domain: GAGVSQTPSNKVTEKGKYVELRCDPISGHTALYWYRQSLGQGPEFLIYFQGTGAADDSGLPNDRFFAVRPEGSVSTLKIQRTERGDSAVYLCASSLRGRTGELFFGEGSRLTVL.

In this sample, this clone turned up many times. This chain links TRBV30 with TRBJ1-6, with a possible D match to TRBD1 (6 bases). Germline values: CDR1 GTSNPN, CDR2 SVGIG (reference sequence). The CDR3 runs 14 residues. V was shortened by 8 bases and J by 0 bases, with 11 bases between the two germline ends. The CDR3 DNA follows: TGTGCCCAGGGGACAAGCTCCTATAATTCACCCCTCCACTTT. It yields the protein CAQGTSSYNSPLHF.

V and J are TRBV19 and TRBJ1-2, with D perhaps matching TRBD1 (5 bases). Germline V gene data show CDR1 as LNHDA and CDR2 as SQIVND (reference sequence). V dropped 1 base and J dropped 2 bases, with 8 bases sitting between them. CDR3 size: 14 residues. The CDR3 region is CASSIGRQNYGYTF. CDR3 coding DNA: TGTGCCAGTAGTATAGGAAGACAGAACTATGGCTACACCTTC. Full variable domain (missing parts from reference TRBV19 and TRBJ1-2): DGGITQSPKYLFRKEGQNVTLSCEQNLNHDAMYWYRQDPGQGLRLIYYSQIVNDFQKGDIAEGYSVSREKKESFPLTVTSAQKNPTAFYLCASSIGRQNYGYTFGSGTRLTVV.

The chain links TRBV11-2 to TRBJ2-7; 9 bases fit TRBD1. The germline gives CDR1 SGHAT, CDR2 FQNNGV. Losses at the gene ends were 5 bases for V and 6 bases for J; bases not matched to a gene: 2. The CDR3 loop spans 12 amino acids. CDR3 bases: TGTGCCAGCAGCCCGGACAGGGGCGAGCAGTACTTC. Translated, it gives CASSPDRGEQYF.

This chain uses TRBV4-2 with TRBJ2-1, with 7 bases that match TRBD2. This CDR3 has 17 residues. From germline, CDR1 is LGHNA and CDR2 YNFKEQ. J lost 0 bases, V lost 0 bases, and 5 bases had no gene match. The CDR3 loop reads CASSQETSLSSYNEQFF. CDR3 bases: TGTGCCAGCAGCCAAGAGACTAGCCTCAGCTCCTACAATGAGCAGTTCTTC.

The V and J genes are TRBV29-1 and TRBJ1-1; D not certain. This CDR3 is built from 11 residues. Germline values: CDR1 SQVTM, CDR2 ANQGSEA. The V gene lost 3 bases and the J gene lost 12 bases, with 14 bases spanning the gap. CDR3 nucleotide sequence: TGCAGCGTTGAGGATCGGGGTCAGACTTTCTTT. This codes for CSVEDRGQTFF.

The chain carries TRBV7-6 and TRBJ2-1; a weak D match, TRBD2 (7 bases). Germline assignment: CDR1 SGHVS and CDR2 FNYEAQ. Trimming shortened V by 5 bases and J by 7 bases, and 15 bases separated the two germline ends. The CDR3 totals 14 residues. The CDR3 loop reads CASSLTGRGNEQFF. DNA of the CDR3: TGTGCCAGCAGCCTCACTGGGAGGGGGAATGAGCAGTTCTTC.

This chain uses TRBV19 with TRBJ1-1; no definite D call. The V end was cut by 5 bases, the J end by 5 bases, with 15 bases between. CDR1 and CDR2 (germline): LNHDA, SQIVND (reference sequence). This CDR3 spans 14 amino acids. CDR3 bases: TGTGCCAGTAGTCCTGGGGAGACGGGGACTGAAGCTTTCTTT. It encodes CASSPGETGTEAFF.

J is TRBJ2-1 and V is TRBV20-1; 9 bases map to TRBD1. Germline trimming cut 6 bases from V and 15 bases from J; bases unmatched to any gene: 9. Per the germline V gene, CDR1 is DFQATT and CDR2 is SNEGSKA (reference sequence). The CDR3 totals 11 residues. The CDR3 DNA is TGCAGTGCCCGCGGGGGACAGGGTACGTTCTTC. It yields the protein CSARGGQGTFF.

The chain joins TRBV7-9 to TRBJ1-6, with a tentative D call TRBD1 (6 bases). Germline CDR1 SEHNR, CDR2 FQNEAQ (reference sequence). This CDR3 region has 12 residues. V gave up 5 bases and J gave up 14 bases, with 13 bases separating them. CDR3 region: CASSPDSRALHF. DNA for the CDR3: TGTGCCAGCAGCCCGGACAGCCGAGCCCTCCACTTT.

The rearrangement joins TRBV6-5 to TRBJ2-7, with D possibly matching TRBD2 (5 bases). Germline V CDR1 and CDR2: MNHEY, SVGAGI. V lost 0 bases, J lost 3 bases, and 15 bases lay in between. The CDR3 is 16 residues long. The CDR3 protein is CASSYSGLTIYYEQYF. In nucleotides, the CDR3 is TGTGCCAGCAGTTACTCGGGTTTGACTATCTACTACGAGCAGTACTTC.

This clone was detected once. The chain couples TRBV5-5 to TRBJ2-3; tentatively, D is TRBD2 (5 bases). The CDR3 length is 17 residues. Germline values: CDR1 SGHKS, CDR2 YYEKEE (reference sequence). Trimming took off 4 bases at V and 0 bases at J, with 18 bases between the two ends. CDR3: CASSPSGLALSTDTQYF. For the CDR3, the DNA is TGTGCCAGCAGCCCCTCCGGGCTAGCTCTTAGCACAGATACGCAGTATTTT.

The chain has TRBV18 and TRBJ2-7; D may be TRBD2 (7 bases). CDR1 is KGHSH and CDR2 is LQKENI in the germline V gene. V shed 8 bases and J shed 0 bases, with 17 bases lying between them. CDR3 length: 15 amino acids. The CDR3 coding sequence is TGTGCCAGCACCAAGGGGGGGGCTGACTCCTACGAGCAGTACTTC. Its protein is CASTKGGADSYEQYF.

This clone was counted between two and nine times. The chain joins TRBV15 to TRBJ2-7; TRBD1 matches at 7 bases. The junction had 9 bases not matched to a gene; V was cut back by 1 base and J by 6 bases. The CDR3 runs to 15 residues. Germline lookup yields CDR1 LNHNV and CDR2 YYDKDF (reference sequence). The chain's CDR3 is CATSRGGPGQFEQYF. The CDR3 bases are TGTGCCACCAGCAGAGGCGGACCGGGACAGTTCGAGCAGTACTTC.

This chain links TRBV10-1 with TRBJ2-5; D possibly corresponds to TRBD2 (7 bases). V lost 4 bases to trimming and J lost 6 bases, with 24 bases between them. The CDR3 has 17 residues. Germline CDR1 is WNHNN and CDR2 is SYGVQD (reference sequence). CDR3 sequence (DNA): TGCGCCAGCAGTGGTTGGGGGGGCCAGGCATTTAATAAGACCCAGTACTTC. It yields the protein CASSGWGGQAFNKTQYF.

This clone was observed once. The V gene is TRBV9, the J gene TRBJ1-2, with TRBD1 matching 10 bases. Trimming removed 4 bases from V and 11 bases from J; junction bases left unmatched: 8. Germline lookup yields CDR1 SGDLS and CDR2 YYNGEE. This CDR3 spans 13 amino acids. In nucleotides, the CDR3 is TGTGCCAGCAGCTCCCGGACAGGGGGTGGTTACACCTTC. Its protein product is CASSSRTGGGYTF.

Here the CDR3 reads CASSLAGGLAGTWNIQYF. CDR3 nucleotides: TGTGCCAGCAGCTTGGCAGGGGGACTAGCGGGGACATGGAACATTCAGTACTTC. The rearrangement uses TRBV7-9 and TRBJ2-4; 13 nucleotides align to TRBD2. The trim removed 3 bases at V and 7 bases at J, leaving 12 bases unmatched. CDR1 is SEHNR, CDR2 FQNEAQ, per germline (reference sequence). The CDR3 loop spans 18 amino acids.